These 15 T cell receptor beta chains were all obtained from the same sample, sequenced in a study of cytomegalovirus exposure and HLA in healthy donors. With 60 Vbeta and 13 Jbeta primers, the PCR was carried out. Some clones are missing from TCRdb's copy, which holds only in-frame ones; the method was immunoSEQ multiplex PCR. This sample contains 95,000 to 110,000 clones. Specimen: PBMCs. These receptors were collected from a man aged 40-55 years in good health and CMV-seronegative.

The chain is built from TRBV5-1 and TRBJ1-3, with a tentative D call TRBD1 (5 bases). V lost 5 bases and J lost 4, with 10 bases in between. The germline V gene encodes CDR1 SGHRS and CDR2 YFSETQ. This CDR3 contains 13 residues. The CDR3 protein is CASRTGEGNTIYF. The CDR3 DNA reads TGCGCCAGCAGAACGGGGGAAGGAAACACCATATATTTT.

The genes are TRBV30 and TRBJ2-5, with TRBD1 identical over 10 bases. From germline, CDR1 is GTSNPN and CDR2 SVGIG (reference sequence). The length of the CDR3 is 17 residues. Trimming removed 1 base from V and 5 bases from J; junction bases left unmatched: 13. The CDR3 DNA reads TGTGCCTGGAGTGCACAAACACCGGGACAGGGGAGGGAGACCCAGTACTTC. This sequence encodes CAWSAQTPGQGRETQYF.

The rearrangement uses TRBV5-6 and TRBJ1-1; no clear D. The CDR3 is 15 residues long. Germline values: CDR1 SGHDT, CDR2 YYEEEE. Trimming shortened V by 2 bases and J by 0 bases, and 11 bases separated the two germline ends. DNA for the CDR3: TGTGCCAGCAGCTTCCCACGAGTTGTGAACACTGAAGCTTTCTTT. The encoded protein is CASSFPRVVNTEAFF.

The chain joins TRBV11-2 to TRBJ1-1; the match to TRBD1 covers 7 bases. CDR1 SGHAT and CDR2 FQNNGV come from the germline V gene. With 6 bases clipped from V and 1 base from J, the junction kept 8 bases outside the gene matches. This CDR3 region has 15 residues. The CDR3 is CASRSPTGANTEAFF. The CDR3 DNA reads TGTGCCAGCAGGTCCCCCACAGGGGCGAACACTGAAGCTTTCTTT.

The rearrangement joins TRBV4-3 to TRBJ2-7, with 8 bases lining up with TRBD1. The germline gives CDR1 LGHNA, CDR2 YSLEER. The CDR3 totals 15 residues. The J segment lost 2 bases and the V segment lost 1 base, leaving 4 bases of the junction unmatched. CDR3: CASSQVLGQAYEQYF. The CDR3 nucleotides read TGCGCCAGCAGCCAAGTCCTGGGACAGGCCTACGAGCAGTACTTC.

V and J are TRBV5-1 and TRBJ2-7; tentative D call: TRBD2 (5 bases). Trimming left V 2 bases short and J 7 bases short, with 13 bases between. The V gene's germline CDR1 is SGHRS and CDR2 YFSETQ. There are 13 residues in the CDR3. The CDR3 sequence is CASSFLRTGEQYF. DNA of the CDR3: TGCGCCAGCAGCTTCCTCCGGACTGGTGAGCAGTACTTC.

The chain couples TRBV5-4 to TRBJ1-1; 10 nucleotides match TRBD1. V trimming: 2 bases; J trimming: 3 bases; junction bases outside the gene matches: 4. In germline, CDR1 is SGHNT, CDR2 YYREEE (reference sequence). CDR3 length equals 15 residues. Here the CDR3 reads CASSLTGTGDTEAFF. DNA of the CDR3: TGTGCCAGCAGCTTAACCGGGACAGGGGACACTGAAGCTTTCTTT.

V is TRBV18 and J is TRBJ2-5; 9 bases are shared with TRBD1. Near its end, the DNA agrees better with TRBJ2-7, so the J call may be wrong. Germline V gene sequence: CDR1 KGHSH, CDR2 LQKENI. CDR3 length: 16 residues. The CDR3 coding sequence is TGTGCCAGCTCACCACCCCCGGGACAGGGTCACTACGAGCAGTACTTC. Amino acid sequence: CASSPPPGQGHYEQYF.

The CDR3 nucleotides read TGTGCCAGCAGCCTGGGACAGGGGAGAACCGGGGAGCTGTTTTTT. Translating gives CASSLGQGRTGELFF. The V and J genes are TRBV7-8 and TRBJ2-2; 10 bases match TRBD1. This CDR3 spans 15 amino acids. Germline trimming cut 5 bases from V and 5 bases from J; bases unmatched to any gene: 5. Germline CDR1 and CDR2: SGHVS and FQNEAQ.

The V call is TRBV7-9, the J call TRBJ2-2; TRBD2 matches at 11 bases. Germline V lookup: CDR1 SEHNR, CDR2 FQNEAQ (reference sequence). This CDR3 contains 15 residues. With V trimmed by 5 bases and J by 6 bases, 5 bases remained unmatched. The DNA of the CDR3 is TGTGCCAGCAGCGGGACGGGACTAGCGGCCGGGGAGCTGTTTTTT. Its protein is CASSGTGLAAGELFF.

CDR3 in amino acids: CASSAAGGPRDTQYF. The CDR3 DNA is TGTGCCAGCAGCGCCGCGGGAGGCCCAAGGGATACGCAGTATTTT. The rearrangement joins TRBV9 to TRBJ2-3; 8 bases match TRBD2. With V trimmed by 3 bases and J by 6 bases, 9 bases remained unmatched. Germline V gives CDR1 SGDLS, CDR2 YYNGEE. CDR3 length: 15 amino acids.

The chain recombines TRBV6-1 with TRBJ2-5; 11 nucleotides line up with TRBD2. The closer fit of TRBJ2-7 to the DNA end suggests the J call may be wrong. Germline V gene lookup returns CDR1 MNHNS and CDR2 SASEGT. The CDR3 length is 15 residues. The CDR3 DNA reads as TGTGCCAGCAGTGCGTTGACTAGCGGGGCCTACGAGCAGTACTTC. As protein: CASSALTSGAYEQYF.

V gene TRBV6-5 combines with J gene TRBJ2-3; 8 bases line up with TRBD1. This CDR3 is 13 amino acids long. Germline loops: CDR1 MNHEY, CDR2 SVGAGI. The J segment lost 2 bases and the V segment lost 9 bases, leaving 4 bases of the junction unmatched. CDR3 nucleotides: TGTGCCAGTAGACAGGGGAACACAGATACGCAGTATTTT. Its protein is CASRQGNTDTQYF.

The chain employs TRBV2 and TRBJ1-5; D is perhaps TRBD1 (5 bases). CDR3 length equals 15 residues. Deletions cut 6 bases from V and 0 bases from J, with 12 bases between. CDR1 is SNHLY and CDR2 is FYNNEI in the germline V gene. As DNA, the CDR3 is TGTGCCAGCAGGGACCAGACAGTTAGCAATCAGCCCCAGCATTTT. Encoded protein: CASRDQTVSNQPQHF.

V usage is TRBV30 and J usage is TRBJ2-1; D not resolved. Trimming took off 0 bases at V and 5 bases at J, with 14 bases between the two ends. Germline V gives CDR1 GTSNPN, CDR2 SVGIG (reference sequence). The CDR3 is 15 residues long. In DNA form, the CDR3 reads TGTGCCTGGAGTGTGAGAGACAAACTCGACAATGAGCAGTTCTTC. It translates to CAWSVRDKLDNEQFF.